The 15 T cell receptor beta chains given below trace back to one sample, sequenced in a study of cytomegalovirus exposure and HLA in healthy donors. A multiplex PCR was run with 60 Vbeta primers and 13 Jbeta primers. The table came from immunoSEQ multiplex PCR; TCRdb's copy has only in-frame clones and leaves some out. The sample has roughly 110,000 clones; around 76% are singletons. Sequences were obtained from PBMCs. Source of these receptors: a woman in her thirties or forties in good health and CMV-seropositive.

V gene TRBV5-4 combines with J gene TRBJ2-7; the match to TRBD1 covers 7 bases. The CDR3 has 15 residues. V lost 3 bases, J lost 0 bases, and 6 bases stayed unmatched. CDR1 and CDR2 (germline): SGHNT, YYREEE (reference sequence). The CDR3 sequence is CASSYTGDSSYEQYF. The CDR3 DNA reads TGTGCCAGCAGCTATACAGGGGATAGCTCCTACGAGCAGTACTTC. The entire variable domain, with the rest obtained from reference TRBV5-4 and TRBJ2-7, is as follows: ETGVTQSPTHLIKTRGQQVTLRCSSQSGHNTVSWYQQALGQGPQFIFQYYREEENGRGNFPPRFSGLQFPNYSSELNVNALELDDSALYLCASSYTGDSSYEQYFGPGTRLTVT.

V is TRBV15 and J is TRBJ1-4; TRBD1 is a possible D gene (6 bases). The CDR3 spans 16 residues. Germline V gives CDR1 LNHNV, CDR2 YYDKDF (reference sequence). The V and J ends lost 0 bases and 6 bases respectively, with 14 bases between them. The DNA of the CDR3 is TGTGCCACCAGCAGAGATCCGGGCAGGGGCGATGAAAAACTGTTTTTT. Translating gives CATSRDPGRGDEKLFF.

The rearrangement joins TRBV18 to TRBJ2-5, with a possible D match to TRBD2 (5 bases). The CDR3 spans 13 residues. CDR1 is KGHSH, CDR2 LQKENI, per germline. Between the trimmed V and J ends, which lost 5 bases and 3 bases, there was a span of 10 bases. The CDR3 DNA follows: TGTGCCAGCTCAAGGACTGAGGAAGAGACCCAGTACTTC. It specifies CASSRTEEETQYF.

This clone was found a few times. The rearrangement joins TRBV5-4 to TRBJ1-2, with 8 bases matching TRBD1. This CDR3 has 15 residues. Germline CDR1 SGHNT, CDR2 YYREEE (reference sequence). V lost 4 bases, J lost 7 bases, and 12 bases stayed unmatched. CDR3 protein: CASSTGGRGTFGYTF. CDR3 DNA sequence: TGTGCCAGCAGCACAGGGGGGAGGGGGACATTTGGCTACACCTTC.

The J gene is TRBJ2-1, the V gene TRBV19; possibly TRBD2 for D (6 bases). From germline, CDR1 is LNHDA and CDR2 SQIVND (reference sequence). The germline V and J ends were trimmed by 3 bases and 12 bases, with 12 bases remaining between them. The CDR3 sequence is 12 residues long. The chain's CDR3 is CASSMWAGWQFF. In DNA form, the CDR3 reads TGTGCCAGTAGTATGTGGGCGGGGTGGCAGTTCTTC.

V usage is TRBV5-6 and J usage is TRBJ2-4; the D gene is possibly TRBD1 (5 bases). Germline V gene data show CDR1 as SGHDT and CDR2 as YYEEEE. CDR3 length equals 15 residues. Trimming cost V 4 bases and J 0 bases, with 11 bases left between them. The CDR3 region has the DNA TGTGCCAGCAGCAACCGACAGATAGCCAAAAACATTCAGTACTTC. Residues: CASSNRQIAKNIQYF. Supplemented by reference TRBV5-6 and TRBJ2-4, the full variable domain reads DAGVTQSPTHLIKTRGQQVTLRCSPKSGHDTVSWYQQALGQGPQFIFQYYEEEERQRGNFPDRFSGHQFPNYSSELNVNALLLGDSALYLCASSNRQIAKNIQYFGAGTRLSVL.

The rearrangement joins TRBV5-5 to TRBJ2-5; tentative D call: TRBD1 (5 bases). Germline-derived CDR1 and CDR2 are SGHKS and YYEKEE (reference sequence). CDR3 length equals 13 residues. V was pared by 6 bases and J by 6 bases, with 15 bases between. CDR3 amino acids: CASTRRVPQTQYF. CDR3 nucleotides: TGTGCCAGCACTCGCAGGGTCCCCCAGACCCAGTACTTC.

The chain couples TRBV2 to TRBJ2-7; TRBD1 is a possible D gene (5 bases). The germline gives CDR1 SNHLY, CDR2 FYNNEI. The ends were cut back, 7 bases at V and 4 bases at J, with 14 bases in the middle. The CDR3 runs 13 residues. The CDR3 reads CASKVQGSYEQYF. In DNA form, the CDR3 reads TGTGCCAGCAAAGTCCAGGGTTCGTACGAGCAGTACTTC.

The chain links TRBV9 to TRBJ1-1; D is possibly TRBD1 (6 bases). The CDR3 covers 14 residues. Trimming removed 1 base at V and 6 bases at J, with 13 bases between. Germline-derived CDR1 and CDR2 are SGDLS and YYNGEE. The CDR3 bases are TGTGCCAGCAGCGTACAGGGGATGGTAGCTGAAGCTTTCTTT. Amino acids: CASSVQGMVAEAFF.

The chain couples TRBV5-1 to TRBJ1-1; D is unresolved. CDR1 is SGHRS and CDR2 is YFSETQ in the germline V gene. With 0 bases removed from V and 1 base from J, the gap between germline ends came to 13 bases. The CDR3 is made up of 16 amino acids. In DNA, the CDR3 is TGCGCCAGCAGCTTGGGCCCCAAAAGAGGGAACACTGAAGCTTTCTTT. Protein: CASSLGPKRGNTEAFF.

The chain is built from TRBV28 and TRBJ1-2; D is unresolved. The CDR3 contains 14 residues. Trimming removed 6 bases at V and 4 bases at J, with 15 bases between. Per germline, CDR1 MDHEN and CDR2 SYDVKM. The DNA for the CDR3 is TGTGCCAGCAGCCTTGGGAGCTATCTCTATGGCTACACCTTC. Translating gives CASSLGSYLYGYTF.

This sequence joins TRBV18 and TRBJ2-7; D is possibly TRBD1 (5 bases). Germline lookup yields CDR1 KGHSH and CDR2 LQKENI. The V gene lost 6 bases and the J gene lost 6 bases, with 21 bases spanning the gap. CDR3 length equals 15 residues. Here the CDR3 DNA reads TGTGCCAGCTCGACAGCGACTCTTGTCAACGTCGAGCAGTACTTC. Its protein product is CASSTATLVNVEQYF.

CDR3 sequence: CASSVAAGRMAGELFF. In nucleotides, the CDR3 is TGTGCCAGCAGCGTAGCTGCGGGACGGATGGCCGGGGAGCTGTTTTTT. V usage is TRBV9 and J usage is TRBJ2-2; weak D call: TRBD2 (6 bases). Germline CDR1 is SGDLS and CDR2 is YYNGEE. This CDR3 has 16 residues. Trimming stripped 0 bases from V and 6 bases from J, with 15 bases between.

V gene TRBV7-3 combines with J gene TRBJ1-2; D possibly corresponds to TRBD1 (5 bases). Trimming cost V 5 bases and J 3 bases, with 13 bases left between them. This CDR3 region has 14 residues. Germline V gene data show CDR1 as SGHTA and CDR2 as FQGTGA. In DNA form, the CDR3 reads TGTGCCAGCAGCCCCGGCCTGGGGCACTATGGCTACACCTTC. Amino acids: CASSPGLGHYGYTF.

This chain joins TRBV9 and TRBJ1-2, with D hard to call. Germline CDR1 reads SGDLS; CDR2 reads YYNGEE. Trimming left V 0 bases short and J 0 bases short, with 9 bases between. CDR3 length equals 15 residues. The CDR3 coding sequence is TGTGCCAGCAGCGTAGGAGGGAGCTCTAACTATGGCTACACCTTC. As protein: CASSVGGSSNYGYTF.